Listed below are T cell receptor beta chains from one sample, sequenced in a study of Graves' ophthalmopathy and Graves' hyperthyroidism. TCRdb processed the multiplex PCR reads anew with MiXCR; each CDR3 protein has one entry. The sample contains approximately 500,000 distinct CDR3 sequences, 14% of which appear only once. Sequencing was performed on blood. The origin of the receptors is a woman aged 30 to 39 with Graves' ophthalmopathy. Both conserved end residues are part of each CDR3. D genes are given only for firm matches.

d_gene: TRBD2
j_gene: TRBJ2-7
v_gene: TRBV29-1
CDR3aa: CSVLLAEGAYEQYF

d_gene: NA
j_gene: TRBJ1-5
v_gene: TRBV12-3/TRBV12-4
CDR3aa: CASSLGPSEPQHF

d_gene: NA
j_gene: TRBJ1-1
v_gene: TRBV27
CDR3aa: CASSFRENTEAFF

d_gene: NA
j_gene: TRBJ2-5
v_gene: TRBV6-5
CDR3aa: CASSSTRSVTQETQYF

d_gene: TRBD1
j_gene: TRBJ1-1
v_gene: TRBV11-2
CDR3aa: CASSPTYFSGGNLNTEAFF

d_gene: NA
j_gene: TRBJ2-2
v_gene: TRBV6-1
CDR3aa: CASKIVANTGELFF

d_gene: TRBD1
j_gene: TRBJ1-1
v_gene: TRBV10-3
CDR3aa: CATRDRGANTEAFF

d_gene: NA
j_gene: TRBJ1-2
v_gene: TRBV29-1
CDR3aa: CSAGSNYGYTF

d_gene: TRBD1
j_gene: TRBJ1-2
v_gene: TRBV6-5
CDR3aa: CAGTVNRGGYGYTF

d_gene: NA
j_gene: TRBJ1-1
v_gene: TRBV18
CDR3aa: CASSHREGKTEAFF

d_gene: NA
j_gene: TRBJ1-2
v_gene: TRBV3-1
CDR3aa: CASSPERGARGGYTF

d_gene: TRBD1
j_gene: TRBJ1-5
v_gene: TRBV6-1
CDR3aa: CASSEGDRGWGNQPQHF

d_gene: NA
j_gene: TRBJ1-2
v_gene: TRBV12-3/TRBV12-4
CDR3aa: CASSQTNYGYTF

d_gene: NA
j_gene: TRBJ2-5
v_gene: TRBV30
CDR3aa: CAWSVNRKETQYF

d_gene: NA
j_gene: TRBJ2-7
v_gene: TRBV6-1
CDR3aa: CASSERTVSYEQYF